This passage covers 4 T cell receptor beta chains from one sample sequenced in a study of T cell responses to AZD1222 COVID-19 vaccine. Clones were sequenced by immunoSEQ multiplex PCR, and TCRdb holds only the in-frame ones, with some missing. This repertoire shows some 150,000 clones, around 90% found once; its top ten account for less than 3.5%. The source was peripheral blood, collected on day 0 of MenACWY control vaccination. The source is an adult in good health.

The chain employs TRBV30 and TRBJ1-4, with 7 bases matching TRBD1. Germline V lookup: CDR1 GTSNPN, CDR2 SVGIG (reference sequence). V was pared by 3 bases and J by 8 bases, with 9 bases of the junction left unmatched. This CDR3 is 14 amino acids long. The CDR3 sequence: CAWRPETGREKLFF. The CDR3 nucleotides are TGTGCCTGGAGGCCGGAGACAGGGCGGGAAAAACTGTTTTTT.

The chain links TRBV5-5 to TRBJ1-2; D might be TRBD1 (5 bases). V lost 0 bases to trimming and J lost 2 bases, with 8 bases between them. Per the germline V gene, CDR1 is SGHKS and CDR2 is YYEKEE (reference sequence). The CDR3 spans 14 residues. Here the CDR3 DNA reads TGTGCCAGCAGCTTGGGGTGGGACAACTATGGCTACACCTTC. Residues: CASSLGWDNYGYTF.

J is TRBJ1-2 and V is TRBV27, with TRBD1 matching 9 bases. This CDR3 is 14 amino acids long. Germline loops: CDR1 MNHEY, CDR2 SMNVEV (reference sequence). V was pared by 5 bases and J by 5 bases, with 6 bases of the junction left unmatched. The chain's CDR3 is CASSGGQGSYGYTF. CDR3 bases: TGTGCCAGCAGTGGTGGACAGGGGTCGTATGGCTACACCTTC.

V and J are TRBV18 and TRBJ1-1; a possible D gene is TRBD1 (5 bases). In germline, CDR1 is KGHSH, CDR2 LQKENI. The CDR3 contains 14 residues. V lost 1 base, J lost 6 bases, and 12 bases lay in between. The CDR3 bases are TGTGCCAGCTCACCACTAGTCAGGGAACCTGAAGCTTTCTTT. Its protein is CASSPLVREPEAFF.